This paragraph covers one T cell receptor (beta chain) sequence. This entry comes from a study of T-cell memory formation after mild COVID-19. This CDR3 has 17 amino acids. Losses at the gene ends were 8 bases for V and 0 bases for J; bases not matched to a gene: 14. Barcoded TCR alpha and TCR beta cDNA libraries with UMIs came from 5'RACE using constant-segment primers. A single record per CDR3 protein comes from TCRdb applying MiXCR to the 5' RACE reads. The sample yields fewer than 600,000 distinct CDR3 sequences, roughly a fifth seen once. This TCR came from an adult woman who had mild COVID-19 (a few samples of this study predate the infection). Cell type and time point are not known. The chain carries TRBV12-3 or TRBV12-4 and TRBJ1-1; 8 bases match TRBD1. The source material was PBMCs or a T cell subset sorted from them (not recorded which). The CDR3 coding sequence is TGTGCCAGCGGGGGTCCTAAGGGACAGGAGTTGAACACTGAAGCTTTCTTT. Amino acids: CASGGPKGQELNTEAFF.